The clone carrying this T cell receptor beta chain was observed at least ten times. The source material, RNA transcripts, was used to amplify TCR beta CDR3 regions. When the TCR CDR3 underwent first-round RT-PCR, the HTBI primer set was used. MiXCR, run by TCRdb on the multiplex PCR reads, gives a single entry per CDR3 protein. In the table there are about 300,000 distinct CDR3 sequences, around 19% of which are singletons. This sample was taken from a study of T cells in Graves' hyperthyroidism and ophthalmopathy. Trimming took 3 bases from V and 4 from J, leaving 11 bases between them. Germline V gives CDR1 SGDLS, CDR2 YYNGEE. The CDR3 runs to 14 residues.

Sequenced sample: blood. The receptor's source is a man between 45 and 60 years old with Graves' ophthalmopathy. This chain links TRBV9 with TRBJ2-1; D possibly corresponds to TRBD2 (5 bases). The CDR3 DNA sequence: TGTGCCAGCAGCGCAGTAGCGCTTTACAATGAGCAGTTCTTC. Translating it yields CASSAVALYNEQFF.